The 18 T cell receptor beta chains presented below share a single source sample, sequenced in a study of molecular identifiers for immune sequencing clone quantification. TCRdb re-analysed the PCR reads in MiXCR, keeping a single row per CDR3 protein. The profile shows about 500,000 distinct CDR3 sequences, about 20% of them singletons. The source material was naive CD8+ T cells from blood, with Jurkat cell RNA spiked in. The subset was: FACS-sorted CD8+CD4-CCR7+CD45RA+ naive T cells. The receptors derive from a human donor in good health. Some libraries in this study had Jurkat cell RNA spiked in.

This clonotype was detected ten times or more. The genes are TRBV6-5 and TRBJ2-3; D gene uncertain. CDR1 and CDR2 (germline): MNHEY, SVGAGI. The length of the CDR3 is 12 residues. Trimming took 4 bases from V and 4 from J, leaving 6 bases between them. The CDR3 bases are TGTGCCAGCAGTTCGTTAGCAGATACGCAGTATTTT. Translating gives CASSSLADTQYF.

This clonotype was seen repeatedly, ten times or more. The rearrangement uses TRBV4-1 and TRBJ2-3; possibly TRBD1 for D (5 bases). The CDR3 covers 15 residues. CDR1 is MGHRA, CDR2 YSYEKL, per germline. Trimming took off 1 base at V and 0 bases at J, with 8 bases between the two ends. CDR3 nucleotide sequence: TGCGCCAGCAGCCAAGTGGACATTAGCACAGATACGCAGTATTTT. Translation: CASSQVDISTDTQYF.

This chain uses TRBV20-1 with TRBJ2-7; 7 nucleotides line up with TRBD1. The trim removed 5 bases at V and 7 bases at J, leaving 11 bases unmatched. The CDR3 sequence is 13 residues long. The V gene's germline CDR1 is DFQATT and CDR2 SNEGSKA (reference sequence). The CDR3 DNA is TGCAGTGCTGGGACAGAGTATGTAGGTGAGCAGTACTTC. Its protein product is CSAGTEYVGEQYF.

This clonotype was counted ten times or more. The chain joins TRBV4-3 to TRBJ1-6; 7 nucleotides line up with TRBD1. Germline trimming cut 2 bases from V and 7 bases from J; bases unmatched to any gene: 8. The V gene's germline CDR1 is LGHNA and CDR2 YSLEER. The CDR3 is made up of 16 amino acids. For the CDR3, the DNA is TGCGCCAGCAGCCAACTCGCTCCGGGACAGAATTCACCCCTCCACTTT. Protein: CASSQLAPGQNSPLHF.

The genes are TRBV27 and TRBJ2-7; no clear D. This CDR3 has 14 residues. V was shortened by 4 bases and J by 5 bases, with 15 bases between the two germline ends. The germline V gene encodes CDR1 MNHEY and CDR2 SMNVEV (reference sequence). The CDR3 reads CASSSTPVHNEQYF. For the CDR3, the DNA is TGTGCCAGCAGTTCGACCCCGGTACATAACGAGCAGTACTTC.

This sequence joins TRBV30 and TRBJ2-1; TRBD2 matches 12 bases. In germline, CDR1 is GTSNPN, CDR2 SVGIG (reference sequence). The CDR3 has 14 amino acids. V shed 8 bases, J shed 7 bases, and the junction held 9 bases outside the gene matches. CDR3: CAAAPGLAGNEQFF. The CDR3, as DNA: TGTGCCGCAGCTCCGGGACTAGCGGGTAATGAGCAGTTCTTC.

This chain joins TRBV7-9 and TRBJ2-5; D assignment may be TRBD1 or TRBD2 (5 bases each). Germline V CDR1 and CDR2: SEHNR, FQNEAQ (reference sequence). This CDR3 has 15 amino acids. V dropped 2 bases and J dropped 4 bases, with 14 bases sitting between them. The CDR3 loop is CASSLIVGRAETQYF. CDR3 DNA sequence: TGTGCCAGCAGCTTAATCGTGGGACGGGCAGAGACCCAGTACTTC.

This clonotype was counted ten times or more. The V call is TRBV4-3, the J call TRBJ2-7; D uncertain. Germline CDR1 is LGHNA and CDR2 is YSLEER. With 1 base removed from V and 0 bases from J, the gap between germline ends came to 10 bases. The CDR3 is 15 amino acids. CDR3 protein: CASSQGERSSYEQYF. In DNA, the CDR3 is TGCGCCAGCAGCCAAGGAGAGAGGAGCTCCTACGAGCAGTACTTC.

This clonotype was found a few times. The J gene is TRBJ1-5, the V gene TRBV5-6; D is unclear. V lost 4 bases to trimming and J lost 5 bases, with 10 bases between them. The length of the CDR3 is 13 residues. Germline loops: CDR1 SGHDT, CDR2 YYEEEE. The CDR3 sequence: CASSLINDQPQHF. In nucleotides, the CDR3 is TGTGCCAGCAGCCTAATAAACGATCAGCCCCAGCATTTT.

The chain's CDR3 is CASSQDYRAPYNEQYF. As DNA, the CDR3 is TGCGCCAGCAGCCAAGATTACAGGGCTCCCTACAATGAGCAGTACTTC. The chain combines TRBV4-1 with TRBJ2-1; D might be TRBD1 (6 bases). The J call may be faulty, since TRBJ2-7 better matches the DNA end. The CDR3 contains 16 residues. Germline CDR1 is MGHRA and CDR2 is YSYEKL.

This clonotype was detected ten times or more. This rearrangement joins TRBV12-3 or TRBV12-4 to TRBJ2-1; D might be TRBD2 (6 bases). V was trimmed by 3 bases and J by 8 bases, leaving 14 bases between them. CDR3 size: 14 residues. The CDR3 region is CASSLGGVRYEQFF. The CDR3 nucleotides read TGTGCCAGCAGTTTGGGGGGAGTAAGGTATGAGCAGTTCTTC.

In its sample, this clonotype was seen a few times. The CDR3 region is CSASGQGAREQYF. Written as DNA, the CDR3 is TGCAGTGCTAGTGGACAGGGGGCGCGGGAGCAGTACTTC. The J gene is TRBJ2-7, the V gene TRBV20-1; 11 bases are a match to TRBD1. The germline V gene encodes CDR1 DFQATT and CDR2 SNEGSKA (reference sequence). J was trimmed by 7 bases and V by 3 bases; bases with no gene match: 5. The CDR3 covers 13 residues.

The CDR3 DNA is TGTGCCAGCACCTCGTTGAGGGGGCGAAGGAACACTGAAGCTTTCTTT. It encodes CASTSLRGRRNTEAFF. The chain employs TRBV7-6 and TRBJ1-1; TRBD1 aligns across 7 bases. The CDR3 runs to 16 residues. The germline V gene encodes CDR1 SGHVS and CDR2 FNYEAQ. The V and J ends lost 7 bases and 1 base, in that order; junction bases with no gene match: 12.

The genes are TRBV7-9 and TRBJ1-6; 7 bases fit TRBD1. Germline lookup yields CDR1 SEHNR and CDR2 FQNEAQ (reference sequence). The J segment lost 8 bases and the V segment lost 6 bases, leaving 7 bases of the junction unmatched. This CDR3 is built from 14 residues. CDR3 protein: CASRTTGLHSPLHF. DNA for the CDR3: TGTGCCAGCAGGACGACAGGGTTGCATTCACCCCTCCACTTT.

The V call is TRBV4-3, the J call TRBJ1-1; maybe TRBD1 (6 bases). Trimming took off 3 bases at V and 4 bases at J, with 18 bases between the two ends. This CDR3 contains 16 residues. Germline loops: CDR1 LGHNA, CDR2 YSLEER. This CDR3 reads CASSQVFMGAGTEAFF. CDR3 nucleotides: TGCGCCAGCAGCCAGGTTTTTATGGGGGCTGGCACTGAAGCTTTCTTT.

V gene TRBV5-3 combines with J gene TRBJ1-5; D not certain. TRBV5-3 is an open reading frame, and its role is uncertain. This CDR3 has 14 residues. V dropped 8 bases and J dropped 4 bases, with 16 bases sitting between them. CDR3 amino acids: CASGLEGTNQPQHF. CDR3 nucleotides: TGTGCCAGCGGCTTGGAGGGTACTAATCAGCCCCAGCATTTT.

This clonotype came up a few times. The chain links TRBV20-1 to TRBJ1-2, with D uncertain. The V end was cut by 1 base, the J end by 6 bases, with 3 bases between. CDR1 is DFQATT and CDR2 is SNEGSKA in the germline V gene (reference sequence). The CDR3 extends over 10 amino acids. The CDR3: CSARVHGYTF. The CDR3 DNA reads as TGCAGTGCTAGAGTTCATGGCTACACCTTC.

This chain joins TRBV4-3 and TRBJ2-1; TRBD1 aligns across 10 bases. CDR3 length equals 16 residues. J gave up 0 bases and V 1 base, and 0 bases lay outside the gene matches. Per the germline V gene, CDR1 is LGHNA and CDR2 is YSLEER. The CDR3 region is CASSQGTGGSYNEQFF. CDR3 sequence (DNA): TGCGCCAGCAGCCAAGGGACAGGGGGCTCCTACAATGAGCAGTTCTTC.